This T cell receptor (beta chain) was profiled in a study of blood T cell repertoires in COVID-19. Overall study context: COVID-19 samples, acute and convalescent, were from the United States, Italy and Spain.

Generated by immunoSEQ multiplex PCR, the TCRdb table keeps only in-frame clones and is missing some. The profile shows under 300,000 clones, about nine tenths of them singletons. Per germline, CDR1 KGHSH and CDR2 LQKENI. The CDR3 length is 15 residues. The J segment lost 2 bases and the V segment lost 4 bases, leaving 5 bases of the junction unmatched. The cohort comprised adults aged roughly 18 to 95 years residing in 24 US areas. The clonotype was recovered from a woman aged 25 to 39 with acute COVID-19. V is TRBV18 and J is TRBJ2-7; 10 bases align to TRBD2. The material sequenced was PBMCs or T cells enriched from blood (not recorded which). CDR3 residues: CASSLSSGRPYEQYF. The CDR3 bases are TGTGCCAGCTCACTGTCTAGCGGGAGACCCTACGAGCAGTACTTC.